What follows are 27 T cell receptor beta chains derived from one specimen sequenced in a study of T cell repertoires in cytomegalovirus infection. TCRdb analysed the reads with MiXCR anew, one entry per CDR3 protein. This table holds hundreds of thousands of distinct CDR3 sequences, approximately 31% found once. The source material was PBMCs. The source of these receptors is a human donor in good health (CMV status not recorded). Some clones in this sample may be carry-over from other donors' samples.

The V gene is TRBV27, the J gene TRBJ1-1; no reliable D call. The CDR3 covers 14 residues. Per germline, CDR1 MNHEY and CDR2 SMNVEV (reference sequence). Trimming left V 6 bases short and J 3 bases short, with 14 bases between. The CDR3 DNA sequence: TGTGCCAGCAGCCGAAGCCAACGACACACTGAAGCTTTCTTT. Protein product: CASSRSQRHTEAFF.

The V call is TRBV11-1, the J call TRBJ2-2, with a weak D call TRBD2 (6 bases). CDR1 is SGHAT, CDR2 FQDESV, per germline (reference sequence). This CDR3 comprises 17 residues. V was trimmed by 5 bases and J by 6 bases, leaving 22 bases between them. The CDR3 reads CASSPRGGCIFAGELFF. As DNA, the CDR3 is TGTGCCAGCAGCCCCCGAGGAGGGTGCATCTTCGCCGGGGAGCTGTTTTTT.

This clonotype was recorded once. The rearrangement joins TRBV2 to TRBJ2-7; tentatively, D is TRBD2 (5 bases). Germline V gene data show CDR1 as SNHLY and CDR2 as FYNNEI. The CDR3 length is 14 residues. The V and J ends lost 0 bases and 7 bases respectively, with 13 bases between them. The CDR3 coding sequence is TGTGCCAGCAGTGAAGCGCTCCTAGCCGGGGAGCAGTACTTC. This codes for CASSEALLAGEQYF.

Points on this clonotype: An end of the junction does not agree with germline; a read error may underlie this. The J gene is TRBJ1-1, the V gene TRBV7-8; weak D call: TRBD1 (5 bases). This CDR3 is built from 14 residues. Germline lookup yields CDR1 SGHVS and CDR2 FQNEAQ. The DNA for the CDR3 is TGTGCCTGCAGCTCCGAAAGGGGCTTCACTGAAGCTTTCTTT. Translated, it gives CACSSERGFTEAFF.

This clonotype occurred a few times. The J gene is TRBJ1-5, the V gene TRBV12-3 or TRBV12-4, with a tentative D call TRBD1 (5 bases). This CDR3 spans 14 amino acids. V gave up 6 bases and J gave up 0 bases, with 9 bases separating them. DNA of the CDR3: TGTGCCAGCAGGCACCAGGGTAGCAATCAGCCCCAGCATTTT. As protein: CASRHQGSNQPQHF.

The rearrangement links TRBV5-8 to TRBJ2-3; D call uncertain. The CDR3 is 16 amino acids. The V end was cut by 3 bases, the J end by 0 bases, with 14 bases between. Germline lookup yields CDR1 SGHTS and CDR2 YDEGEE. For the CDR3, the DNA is TGTGCCAGCAGCTATTTCCTTTCGGACAGCACAGATACGCAGTATTTT. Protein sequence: CASSYFLSDSTDTQYF.

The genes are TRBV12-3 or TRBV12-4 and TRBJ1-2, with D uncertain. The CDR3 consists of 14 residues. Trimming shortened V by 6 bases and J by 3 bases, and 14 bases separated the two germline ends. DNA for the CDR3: TGTGCCAGCAGCCACCGACCGGCTCACTATGGCTACACCTTC. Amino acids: CASSHRPAHYGYTF.

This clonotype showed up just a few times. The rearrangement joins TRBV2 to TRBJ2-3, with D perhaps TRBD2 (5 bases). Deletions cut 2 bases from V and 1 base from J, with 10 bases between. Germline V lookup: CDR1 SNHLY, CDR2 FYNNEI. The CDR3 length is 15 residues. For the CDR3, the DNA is TGTGCCAGCAGTGAATCTAGCCGGGGCACAGATACGCAGTATTTT. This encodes CASSESSRGTDTQYF.

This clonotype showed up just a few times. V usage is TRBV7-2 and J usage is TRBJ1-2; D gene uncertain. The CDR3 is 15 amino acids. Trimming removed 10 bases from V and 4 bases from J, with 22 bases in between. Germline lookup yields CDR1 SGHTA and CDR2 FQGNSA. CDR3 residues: CATPPRGPVFYGYTF. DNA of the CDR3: TGTGCCACCCCCCCGCGGGGTCCAGTCTTCTATGGCTACACCTTC.

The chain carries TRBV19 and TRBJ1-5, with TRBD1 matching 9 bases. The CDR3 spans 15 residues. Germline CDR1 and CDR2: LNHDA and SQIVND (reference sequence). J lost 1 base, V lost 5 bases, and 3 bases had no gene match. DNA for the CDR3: TGTGCCAGTAGTCGGGACAGGGAAAGCAATCAGCCCCAGCATTTT. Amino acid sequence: CASSRDRESNQPQHF. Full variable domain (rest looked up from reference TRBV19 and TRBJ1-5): DGGITQSPKYLFRKEGQNVTLSCEQNLNHDAMYWYRQDPGQGLRLIYYSQIVNDFQKGDIAEGYSVSREKKESFPLTVTSAQKNPTAFYLCASSRDRESNQPQHFGDGTRLSIL.

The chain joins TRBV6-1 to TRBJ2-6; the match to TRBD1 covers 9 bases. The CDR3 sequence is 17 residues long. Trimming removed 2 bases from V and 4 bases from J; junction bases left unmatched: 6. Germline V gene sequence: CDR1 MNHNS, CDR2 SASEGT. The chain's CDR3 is CASSELWTGAGANVLTF. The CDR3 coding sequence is TGTGCCAGCAGTGAACTCTGGACAGGGGCAGGGGCCAACGTCCTGACTTTC.

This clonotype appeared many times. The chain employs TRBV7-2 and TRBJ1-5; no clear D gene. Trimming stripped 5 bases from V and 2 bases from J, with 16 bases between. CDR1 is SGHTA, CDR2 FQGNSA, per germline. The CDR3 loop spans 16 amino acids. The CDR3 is CASSTRDTAGNQPQHF. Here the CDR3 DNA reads TGTGCCAGCAGCACGCGCGACACCGCCGGCAATCAGCCCCAGCATTTT.

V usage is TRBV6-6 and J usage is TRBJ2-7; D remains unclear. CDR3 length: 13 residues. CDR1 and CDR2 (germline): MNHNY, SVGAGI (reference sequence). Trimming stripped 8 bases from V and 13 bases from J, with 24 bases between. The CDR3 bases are TGTGCCAGCTGGCAAGGGTACACCTACGATCATTACTTC. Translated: CASWQGYTYDHYF.

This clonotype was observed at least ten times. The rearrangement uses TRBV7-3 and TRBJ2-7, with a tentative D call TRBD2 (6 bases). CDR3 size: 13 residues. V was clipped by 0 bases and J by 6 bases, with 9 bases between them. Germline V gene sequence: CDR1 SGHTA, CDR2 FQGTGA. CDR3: CASSLTGGAEQYF. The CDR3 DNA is TGTGCCAGCAGCTTAACCGGCGGGGCCGAGCAGTACTTC.

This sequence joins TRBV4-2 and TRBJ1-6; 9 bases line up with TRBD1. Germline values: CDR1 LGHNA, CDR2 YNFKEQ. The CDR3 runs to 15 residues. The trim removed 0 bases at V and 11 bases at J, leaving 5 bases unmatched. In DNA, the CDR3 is TGTGCCAGCAGCCAAGATCGAACAGGGGGCACACCCCTCCACTTT. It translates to CASSQDRTGGTPLHF.

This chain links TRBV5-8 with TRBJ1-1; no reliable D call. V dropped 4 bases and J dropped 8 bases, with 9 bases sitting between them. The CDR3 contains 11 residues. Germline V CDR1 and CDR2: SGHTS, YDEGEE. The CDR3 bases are TGTGCCAGCAGCCTCATATTAGAAGCTTTCTTT. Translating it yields CASSLILEAFF.

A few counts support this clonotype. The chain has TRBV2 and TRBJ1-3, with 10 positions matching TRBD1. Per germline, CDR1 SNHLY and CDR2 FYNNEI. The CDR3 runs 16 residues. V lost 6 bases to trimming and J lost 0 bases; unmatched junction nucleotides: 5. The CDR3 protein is CASRGDRGLSGNTIYF. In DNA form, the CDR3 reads TGTGCCAGCAGAGGGGACAGGGGCCTCTCTGGAAACACCATATATTTT.

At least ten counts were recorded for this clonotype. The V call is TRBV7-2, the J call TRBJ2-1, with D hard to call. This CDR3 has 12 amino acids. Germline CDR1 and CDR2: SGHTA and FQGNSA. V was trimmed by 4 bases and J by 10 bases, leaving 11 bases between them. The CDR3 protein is CASSSYLGEQFF. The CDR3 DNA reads TGTGCCAGCAGCTCTTACCTCGGAGAGCAGTTCTTC.

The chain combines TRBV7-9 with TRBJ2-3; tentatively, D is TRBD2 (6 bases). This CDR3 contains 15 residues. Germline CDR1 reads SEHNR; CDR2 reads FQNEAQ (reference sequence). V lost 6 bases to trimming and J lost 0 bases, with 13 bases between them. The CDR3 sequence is CASRTSPKSTDTQYF. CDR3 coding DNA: TGTGCCAGCAGAACTAGCCCTAAAAGCACAGATACGCAGTATTTT.

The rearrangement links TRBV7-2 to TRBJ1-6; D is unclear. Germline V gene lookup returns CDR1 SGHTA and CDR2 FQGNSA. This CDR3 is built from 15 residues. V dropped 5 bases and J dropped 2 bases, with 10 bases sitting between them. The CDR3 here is CASSQSGAYNSPLHF. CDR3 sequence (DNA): TGTGCCAGCAGCCAAAGCGGGGCCTATAATTCACCCCTCCACTTT.

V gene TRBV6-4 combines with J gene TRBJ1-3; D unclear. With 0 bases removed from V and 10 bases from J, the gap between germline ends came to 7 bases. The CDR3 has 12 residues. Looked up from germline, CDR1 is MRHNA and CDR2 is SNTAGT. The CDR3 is CASSDSSGTIYF. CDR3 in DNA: TGTGCCAGCAGTGACTCGAGCGGAACCATATATTTT.

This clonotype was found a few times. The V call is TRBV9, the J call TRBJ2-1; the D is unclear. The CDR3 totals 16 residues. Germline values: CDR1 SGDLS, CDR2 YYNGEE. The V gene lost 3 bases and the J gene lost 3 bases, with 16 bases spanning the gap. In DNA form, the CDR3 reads TGTGCCAGCAGCGCCAACCCGTCTATTCACTACAATGAGCAGTTCTTC. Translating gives CASSANPSIHYNEQFF.

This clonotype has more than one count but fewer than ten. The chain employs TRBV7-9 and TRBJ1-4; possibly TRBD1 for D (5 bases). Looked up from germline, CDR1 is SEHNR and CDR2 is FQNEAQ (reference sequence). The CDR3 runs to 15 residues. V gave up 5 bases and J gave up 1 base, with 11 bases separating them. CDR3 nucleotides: TGTGCCAGCAGCCCAGGGTATGGAACTAATGAAAAACTGTTTTTT. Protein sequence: CASSPGYGTNEKLFF.

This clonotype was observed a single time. The CDR3 loop is CASILGGSGNTIYF. The CDR3, as DNA: TGTGCCAGCATCCTTGGGGGCTCTGGAAACACCATATATTTT. V and J are TRBV12-3 or TRBV12-4 and TRBJ1-3; a possible D gene is TRBD1 (5 bases). The CDR3 has 14 residues. Trimming removed 7 bases from V and 0 bases from J, with 10 bases in between.

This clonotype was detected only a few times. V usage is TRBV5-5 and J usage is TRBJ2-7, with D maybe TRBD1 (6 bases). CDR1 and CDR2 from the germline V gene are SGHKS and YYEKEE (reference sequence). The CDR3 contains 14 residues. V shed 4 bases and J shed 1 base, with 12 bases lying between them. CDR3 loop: CASSPRGGSYEQYF. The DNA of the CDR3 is TGTGCCAGCAGCCCCCGAGGGGGTTCCTACGAGCAGTACTTC.

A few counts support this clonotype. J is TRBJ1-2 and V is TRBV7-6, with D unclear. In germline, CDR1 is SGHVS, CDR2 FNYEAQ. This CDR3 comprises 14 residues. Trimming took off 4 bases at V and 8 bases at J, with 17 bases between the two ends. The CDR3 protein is CASSYSTLARGYTF. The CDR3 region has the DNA TGTGCCAGCAGCTATTCCACGCTAGCCCGGGGCTACACCTTC.

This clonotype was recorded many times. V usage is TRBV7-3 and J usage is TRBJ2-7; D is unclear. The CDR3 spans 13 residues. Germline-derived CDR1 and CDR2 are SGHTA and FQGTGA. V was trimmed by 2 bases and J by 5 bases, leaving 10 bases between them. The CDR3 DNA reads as TGTGCCAGCAGCTTATCTAGAATGGACGAGCAGTACTTC. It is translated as CASSLSRMDEQYF. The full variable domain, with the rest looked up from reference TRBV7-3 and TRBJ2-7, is GAGVSQTPSNKVTEKGKYVELRCDPISGHTALYWYRQSLGQGPEFLIYFQGTGAADDSGLPNDRFFAVRPEGSVSTLKIQRTERGDSAVYLCASSLSRMDEQYFGPGTRLTVT.